Listed below are T cell receptor beta chains from one sample, sequenced in a study of graft-versus-host responses after intestinal transplantation. Profiled with immunoSEQ multiplex PCR; TCRdb holds only in-frame clones, not every one. The table shows 35,000 to 40,000 clones, with about 90% occurring only once. This specimen consisted of ileum tissue, obtained around 190 days after intestinal transplant. The receptors stem from a human patient who received an intestinal transplant, so some T cells may come from the graft donor. The CDR3 runs from the conserved cysteine through the conserved F or W. D genes are given only for firm matches. The size entry is marked missing in some rows and otherwise reads once, few, many or a size class.

clone_size: NA
d_call: NA
j_call: TRBJ1-5
v_call: TRBV2
cdr3_aa: CASTGFGESGQPQHF
cdr3_nt: TGTGCCAGCACCGGTTTCGGGGAGTCCGGGCAGCCCCAGCATTTT

clone_size: NA
d_call: TRBD2
j_call: TRBJ2-7
v_call: TRBV4-2
cdr3_aa: CASSQEHLGTSGVYEQYF
cdr3_nt: TGTGCCAGCAGCCAAGAGCACCTCGGGACTAGCGGGGTATACGAGCAGTACTTC

clone_size: NA
d_call: NA
j_call: TRBJ1-2
v_call: TRBV7-2
cdr3_aa: CASSGTGESSPLDTF
cdr3_nt: TGTGCCAGCAGCGGGACCGGCGAGTCCAGTCCTCTTGACACCTTC

clone_size: NA
d_call: NA
j_call: TRBJ1-4
v_call: TRBV4-1
cdr3_aa: CASSQDQFSSTNEKLFF
cdr3_nt: TGCGCCAGCAGCCAAGATCAATTTTCTTCAACTAATGAAAAACTGTTTTTT

clone_size: NA
d_call: NA
j_call: TRBJ1-4
v_call: TRBV28
cdr3_aa: CASSFGGAREKLFF
cdr3_nt: TGTGCCAGCAGTTTCGGGGGGGCTCGGGAAAAACTGTTTTTT

clone_size: NA
d_call: NA
j_call: TRBJ2-1
v_call: TRBV2
cdr3_aa: CASSPRTAGYNEQFF
cdr3_nt: TGTGCCAGCAGTCCCAGGACCGCGGGTTACAATGAGCAGTTCTTC

clone_size: NA
d_call: NA
j_call: TRBJ2-3
v_call: TRBV5-1
cdr3_aa: CASTGWVTDTQYF
cdr3_nt: TGCGCCAGTACAGGGTGGGTGACAGATACGCAGTATTTT

clone_size: NA
d_call: NA
j_call: TRBJ2-7
v_call: TRBV5-8
cdr3_aa: CASSFPIQTYEQYF
cdr3_nt: TGTGCCAGCAGCTTTCCGATCCAGACCTACGAGCAGTACTTC

clone_size: NA
d_call: NA
j_call: TRBJ2-3
v_call: TRBV28
cdr3_aa: CASSFGAGASTDTQYF
cdr3_nt: TGTGCCAGCAGTTTCGGCGCGGGGGCAAGCACAGATACGCAGTATTTT

clone_size: NA
d_call: TRBD2
j_call: TRBJ2-1
v_call: TRBV6-5
cdr3_aa: CATREGWNNEQFF
cdr3_nt: TGTGCCACCAGGGAGGGTTGGAACAATGAGCAGTTCTTC

clone_size: NA
d_call: TRBD1
j_call: TRBJ2-7
v_call: TRBV15
cdr3_aa: CATSHRGYEQYF
cdr3_nt: TGTGCCACCAGCCACAGGGGCTACGAGCAGTACTTC

clone_size: NA
d_call: NA
j_call: TRBJ1-2
v_call: TRBV6-5
cdr3_aa: CASSYLQAGDYGYTF
cdr3_nt: TGTGCCAGCAGTTACTTACAGGCGGGGGACTATGGCTACACCTTC

clone_size: NA
d_call: NA
j_call: TRBJ1-1
v_call: TRBV28
cdr3_aa: CASRTPGESAVNTEAFF
cdr3_nt: TGTGCCAGCAGGACCCCCGGAGAGAGCGCCGTGAACACTGAAGCTTTCTTT

clone_size: NA
d_call: TRBD1
j_call: TRBJ2-2
v_call: TRBV29-1
cdr3_aa: CSVTGQATANTGELFF
cdr3_nt: TGCAGCGTCACCGGACAGGCGACAGCGAACACCGGGGAGCTGTTTTTT

clone_size: NA
d_call: NA
j_call: TRBJ2-2
v_call: TRBV11-3
cdr3_aa: CASSATRNTGELFF
cdr3_nt: TGTGCCAGCAGCGCCACCCGGAACACCGGGGAGCTGTTTTTT

clone_size: NA
d_call: NA
j_call: TRBJ1-4
v_call: TRBV2
cdr3_aa: CASRGFIQGRHEKLFF
cdr3_nt: TGTGCCAGCAGGGGTTTTATCCAGGGAAGGCATGAAAAACTGTTTTTT

clone_size: NA
d_call: TRBD2
j_call: TRBJ2-7
v_call: TRBV5-4
cdr3_aa: CASSDQAGGYEQYF
cdr3_nt: TGTGCCAGCAGCGACCAAGCGGGAGGCTACGAGCAGTACTTC

clone_size: NA
d_call: TRBD2
j_call: TRBJ2-1
v_call: TRBV5-1
cdr3_aa: CASSFSSGSYNEQFF
cdr3_nt: TGCGCCAGCAGCTTCTCTAGCGGTTCCTACAATGAGCAGTTCTTC

clone_size: NA
d_call: NA
j_call: TRBJ1-1
v_call: TRBV5-1
cdr3_aa: CASSLNLNTEAFF
cdr3_nt: TGCGCCAGCAGCTTAAACCTGAACACTGAAGCTTTCTTT

clone_size: NA
d_call: NA
j_call: TRBJ1-5
v_call: TRBV9
cdr3_aa: CASSVEGQFNQPQHF
cdr3_nt: TGTGCCAGCAGCGTAGAAGGACAGTTCAATCAGCCCCAGCATTTT

clone_size: NA
d_call: NA
j_call: TRBJ2-5
v_call: TRBV18
cdr3_aa: CASSPSEGTQYF
cdr3_nt: TGTGCCAGCTCACCATCCGAGGGGACCCAGTACTTC

clone_size: NA
d_call: NA
j_call: TRBJ2-7
v_call: TRBV11-2
cdr3_aa: CASSYSDSATYEQYF
cdr3_nt: TGTGCCAGCAGCTACTCGGACAGCGCGACCTACGAGCAGTACTTC

clone_size: NA
d_call: TRBD1
j_call: TRBJ2-5
v_call: TRBV18
cdr3_aa: CASSPRTGETQYF
cdr3_nt: TGTGCCAGCTCACCCAGGACAGGAGAGACCCAGTACTTC

clone_size: NA
d_call: TRBD2
j_call: TRBJ2-1
v_call: TRBV27
cdr3_aa: CASSWGLAGDEQFF
cdr3_nt: TGTGCCAGCAGTTGGGGACTAGCCGGGGATGAGCAGTTCTTC

clone_size: NA
d_call: NA
j_call: TRBJ2-2
v_call: TRBV27
cdr3_aa: CASSFQQTGELFF
cdr3_nt: TGTGCCAGCAGTTTCCAACAAACCGGGGAGCTGTTTTTT

clone_size: NA
d_call: NA
j_call: TRBJ2-3
v_call: TRBV4-2
cdr3_aa: CASSQESGTDTQYF
cdr3_nt: TGTGCCAGCAGCCAAGAAAGTGGAACAGATACGCAGTATTTT

clone_size: few
d_call: NA
j_call: TRBJ2-5
v_call: TRBV6-6
cdr3_aa: CASSSRIPETQYF
cdr3_nt: TGTGCCAGCAGTTCCCGGATCCCAGAGACCCAGTACTTC

clone_size: NA
d_call: TRBD1
j_call: TRBJ2-6
v_call: TRBV27
cdr3_aa: CASRRGPISGANVLTF
cdr3_nt: TGTGCCAGCAGGAGGGGGCCGATTTCTGGGGCCAACGTCCTGACTTTC

clone_size: NA
d_call: TRBD2
j_call: TRBJ2-3
v_call: TRBV7-8
cdr3_aa: CASSLRLAGARDTQYF
cdr3_nt: TGTGCCAGCAGCTTACGACTAGCGGGAGCCCGCGATACGCAGTATTTT

clone_size: medium-sized
d_call: NA
j_call: TRBJ1-5
v_call: TRBV5-1
cdr3_aa: CASSGTEDTSQHF
cdr3_nt: TGCGCCAGCAGCGGGACCGAAGATACATCCCAGCATTTT

clone_size: NA
d_call: TRBD2
j_call: TRBJ2-1
v_call: TRBV29-1
cdr3_aa: CSVGTSGYYNEQFF
cdr3_nt: TGCAGCGTTGGGACTAGCGGGTATTACAATGAGCAGTTCTTC

clone_size: once
d_call: NA
j_call: TRBJ2-2
v_call: TRBV9
cdr3_aa: CASSPLANTGELFF
cdr3_nt: TGTGCCAGCAGCCCCCTGGCGAACACCGGGGAGCTGTTTTTT

clone_size: NA
d_call: NA
j_call: TRBJ1-2
v_call: TRBV5-6
cdr3_aa: CASSLGWIREDYGYTF
cdr3_nt: TGTGCCAGCAGCTTGGGCTGGATCCGGGAGGACTATGGCTACACCTTC

clone_size: NA
d_call: NA
j_call: TRBJ2-7
v_call: TRBV7-9
cdr3_aa: CASSPPWTAYEQYF
cdr3_nt: TGTGCCAGCAGCCCCCCCTGGACAGCCTACGAGCAGTACTTC

clone_size: few
d_call: NA
j_call: TRBJ2-1
v_call: TRBV7-2
cdr3_aa: CASSLEAYYNEQFF
cdr3_nt: TGTGCCAGCAGCTTAGAGGCTTACTACAATGAGCAGTTCTTC

clone_size: NA
d_call: TRBD1
j_call: TRBJ2-7
v_call: TRBV10-3
cdr3_aa: CAISEPNPDRGYEQYF
cdr3_nt: TGTGCCATCAGTGAGCCTAATCCGGACAGGGGTTACGAGCAGTACTTC

clone_size: NA
d_call: NA
j_call: TRBJ1-1
v_call: TRBV27
cdr3_aa: CASSLMTAVVAEAFF
cdr3_nt: TGTGCCAGCAGTTTAATGACAGCGGTGGTGGCTGAAGCTTTCTTT

clone_size: NA
d_call: NA
j_call: TRBJ1-1
v_call: TRBV27
cdr3_aa: CASSFGTTGNTEAFF
cdr3_nt: TGTGCCAGCAGTTTCGGAACTACAGGGAACACTGAAGCTTTCTTT

clone_size: NA
d_call: NA
j_call: TRBJ1-5
v_call: TRBV21-1
cdr3_aa: CASSNPGPNSGNQPQHF
cdr3_nt: TGTGCCAGCAGCAACCCTGGACCCAACAGCGGCAATCAGCCCCAGCATTTT

clone_size: NA
d_call: NA
j_call: TRBJ1-2
v_call: TRBV10-2
cdr3_aa: CASSPGRELNYGYTF
cdr3_nt: TGCGCCAGCTCTCCGGGGAGAGAATTAAACTATGGCTACACCTTC

clone_size: NA
d_call: NA
j_call: TRBJ1-1
v_call: TRBV27
cdr3_aa: CASSFGGAYTEAFF
cdr3_nt: TGTGCCAGCAGTTTCGGGGGCGCGTACACTGAAGCTTTCTTT

clone_size: NA
d_call: TRBD1
j_call: TRBJ1-2
v_call: TRBV6-5
cdr3_aa: CASKTGEWYGYTF
cdr3_nt: TGTGCCAGCAAAACAGGGGAGTGGTATGGCTACACCTTC

clone_size: NA
d_call: NA
j_call: TRBJ1-1
v_call: TRBV6-6
cdr3_aa: CASSAEGGEAFF
cdr3_nt: TGTGCCAGCAGCGCCGAGGGGGGTGAAGCTTTCTTT

clone_size: NA
d_call: NA
j_call: TRBJ2-2
v_call: TRBV2
cdr3_aa: CASSEGPPNALFF
cdr3_nt: TGTGCCAGCAGTGAAGGACCGCCCAACGCGCTGTTTTTT

clone_size: NA
d_call: TRBD1
j_call: TRBJ2-6
v_call: TRBV5-1
cdr3_aa: CASSYRSQGAGANVLTF
cdr3_nt: TGCGCCAGCAGCTATCGTTCACAGGGGGCTGGGGCCAACGTCCTGACTTTC

clone_size: once
d_call: NA
j_call: TRBJ1-3
v_call: TRBV21-1
cdr3_aa: CASSNVQGSGNTIYF
cdr3_nt: TGTGCCAGCAGTAACGTACAGGGCTCTGGAAACACCATATATTTT

clone_size: NA
d_call: NA
j_call: TRBJ2-7
v_call: TRBV21-1
cdr3_aa: CASSKDQGGTGGCYEQYF
cdr3_nt: TGTGCCAGCAGCAAAGACCAAGGGGGGACAGGGGGTTGCTACGAGCAGTACTTC

clone_size: NA
d_call: TRBD1
j_call: TRBJ2-5
v_call: TRBV7-7
cdr3_aa: CASSLGGGSQETQYF
cdr3_nt: TGTGCTAGCAGCTTAGGGGGCGGGTCCCAAGAGACCCAGTACTTC

clone_size: NA
d_call: TRBD1
j_call: TRBJ1-1
v_call: TRBV5-1
cdr3_aa: CASSAREGAGTEAFF
cdr3_nt: TGCGCCAGCAGCGCAAGGGAGGGGGCAGGAACTGAAGCTTTCTTT

clone_size: NA
d_call: NA
j_call: TRBJ1-3
v_call: TRBV2
cdr3_aa: CASSASFLGNTIYF
cdr3_nt: TGTGCCAGCAGTGCTTCTTTCCTTGGAAACACCATATATTTT

clone_size: few
d_call: TRBD2
j_call: TRBJ2-7
v_call: TRBV10-3
cdr3_aa: CAISESARGGAEQYF
cdr3_nt: TGTGCCATCAGTGAGTCGGCACGGGGGGGGGCCGAGCAGTACTTC

clone_size: NA
d_call: NA
j_call: TRBJ1-5
v_call: TRBV5-8
cdr3_aa: CASSSWESQPQHF
cdr3_nt: TGTGCCAGCAGCTCCTGGGAGAGTCAGCCCCAGCATTTT

clone_size: NA
d_call: TRBD1
j_call: TRBJ2-1
v_call: TRBV4-1
cdr3_aa: CASSQVRGPGSYEQFF
cdr3_nt: TGCGCCAGCAGCCAAGTCAGGGGGCCCGGATCCTATGAGCAGTTCTTC

clone_size: NA
d_call: NA
j_call: TRBJ1-1
v_call: TRBV5-1
cdr3_aa: CASSLASGVNTEAFF
cdr3_nt: TGCGCCAGCAGCTTGGCCTCCGGGGTGAACACTGAAGCTTTCTTT

clone_size: NA
d_call: TRBD1
j_call: TRBJ2-1
v_call: TRBV9
cdr3_aa: CASSKTGEAYNEQFF
cdr3_nt: TGTGCCAGCAGCAAGACAGGGGAGGCCTACAATGAGCAGTTCTTC

clone_size: NA
d_call: NA
j_call: TRBJ1-2
v_call: TRBV5-1
cdr3_aa: CASSLAQEGYTF
cdr3_nt: TGCGCCAGCAGCTTGGCCCAGGAGGGCTACACCTTC

clone_size: NA
d_call: TRBD1
j_call: TRBJ1-5
v_call: TRBV27
cdr3_aa: CASSPQGHQPQHF
cdr3_nt: TGTGCCAGCAGTCCACAGGGGCATCAGCCCCAGCATTTT

clone_size: NA
d_call: NA
j_call: TRBJ2-7
v_call: TRBV27
cdr3_aa: CASSFAPARSYEQYF
cdr3_nt: TGTGCCAGCAGTTTCGCCCCGGCAAGGTCCTACGAGCAGTACTTC

clone_size: NA
d_call: TRBD2
j_call: TRBJ2-7
v_call: TRBV18
cdr3_aa: CASSPPGTSGYEQYF
cdr3_nt: TGTGCCAGCTCACCCCCCGGGACTAGCGGGTACGAGCAGTACTTC